These 24 T cell receptor beta chains were all obtained from the same sample, sequenced in a study of vaccination effects on CD4 cells after COVID-19. Researchers isolated CD4+ T cells once approximately eleven days of culture had elapsed. Antigens of these TCRs are unknown. The method was immunoSEQ multiplex PCR; TCRdb's version includes in-frame clones alone and lacks a portion of them. The sample lists 25,000 to 30,000 clones; about 60% were seen once. The sequencing here drew on CD4+ T cells from PBMCs cultured without peptide, taken before COVID-19 vaccination. These receptors all stem from a human donor who received a COVID-19 vaccine.

The chain carries TRBV18 and TRBJ1-1; tentatively, D is TRBD1 (5 bases). V lost 1 base and J 8 bases, leaving 14 bases between the germline ends. Looked up from germline, CDR1 is KGHSH and CDR2 is LQKENI. The CDR3 length is 14 residues. The CDR3 DNA reads as TGTGCCAGCTCACCACGGGGGTGGGGTGCCGAAGCTTTCTTT. The encoded protein is CASSPRGWGAEAFF.

This clone showed up just once. The chain is built from TRBV5-8 and TRBJ1-4; D may be TRBD1 (5 bases). Trimming pared 1 base from V and 4 bases from J, leaving 8 bases between. This CDR3 has 14 residues. The V gene's germline CDR1 is SGHTS and CDR2 YDEGEE. The CDR3, as DNA: TGTGCCAGCAGCTTGTGGGGGAATAATGAAAAACTGTTTTTT. Its translation: CASSLWGNNEKLFF.

V and J are TRBV13 and TRBJ2-3, with D tentatively TRBD1 (5 bases). Germline V CDR1 and CDR2: PRHDT, FYEKMQ (reference sequence). V was trimmed by 1 base and J by 4 bases, leaving 15 bases between them. The CDR3 sequence is 16 residues long. The CDR3 here is CASSLEGLVGPDTQYF. DNA of the CDR3: TGTGCCAGCAGCTTAGAGGGGCTTGTAGGCCCAGATACGCAGTATTTT.

CDR3 residues: CASSLGGGQGTEAFF. CDR3 coding DNA: TGTGCCAGCAGCTTGGGTGGGGGGCAGGGCACTGAAGCTTTCTTT. This chain uses TRBV5-6 with TRBJ1-1; D perhaps matches TRBD1 (6 bases). Germline-derived CDR1 and CDR2 are SGHDT and YYEEEE. The CDR3 sequence is 15 residues long. V lost 0 bases and J lost 4, with 13 bases in between.

This clone has just a few counts. The rearrangement links TRBV2 to TRBJ1-1, with D perhaps TRBD1 (6 bases). Germline-derived CDR1 and CDR2 are SNHLY and FYNNEI. This CDR3 comprises 12 residues. The germline V and J ends were trimmed by 8 bases and 0 bases, with 7 bases remaining between them. The DNA for the CDR3 is TGTGCCAGCCGACAGGTGAACACTGAAGCTTTCTTT. As protein: CASRQVNTEAFF.

This clone was seen just once. This chain uses TRBV18 with TRBJ2-2; 9 bases are shared with TRBD1. Germline CDR1 and CDR2: KGHSH and LQKENI. The ends lost 0 bases at V and 0 bases at J; junction bases unmatched: 2. The CDR3 runs 17 residues. CDR3 bases: TGTGCCAGCTCACCACCGGGACAGGGATCGAACACCGGGGAGCTGTTTTTT. It yields the protein CASSPPGQGSNTGELFF. The full variable domain, completed using reference TRBV18 and TRBJ2-2, is NAGVMQNPRHLVRRRGQEARLRCSPMKGHSHVYWYRQLPEEGLKFMVYLQKENIIDESGMPKERFSAEFPKEGPSILRIQQVVRGDSAAYFCASSPPGQGSNTGELFFGEGSRLTVL.

The chain carries TRBV11-3 and TRBJ2-2; D is perhaps TRBD2 (5 bases). CDR1 SGHNT and CDR2 YENEEA come from the germline V gene. V gave up 1 base and J gave up 3 bases, with 15 bases separating them. The CDR3 contains 17 residues. Here the CDR3 reads CASSLGGSPRDTGELFF. The CDR3 DNA reads as TGTGCCAGCAGCTTAGGCGGGTCCCCCCGGGACACCGGGGAGCTGTTTTTT.

In this sample, this clone turned up a few times. The chain couples TRBV29-1 to TRBJ1-1; D unclear. This CDR3 spans 12 amino acids. Germline V gives CDR1 SQVTM, CDR2 ANQGSEA. The ends were cut back, 6 bases at V and 3 bases at J, with 11 bases in the middle. CDR3 in DNA: TGCAGCGTCAGGTCTCTTGACACTGAAGCTTTCTTT. This encodes CSVRSLDTEAFF. The full variable domain, in which reference TRBV29-1 and TRBJ1-1 provide the parts outside the CDR3, is SAVISQKPSRDICQRGTSLTIQCQVDSQVTMMFWYRQQPGQSLTLIATANQGSEATYESGFVIDKFPISRPNLTFSTLTVSNMSPEDSSIYLCSVRSLDTEAFFGQGTRLTVV.

The chain is built from TRBV6-6 and TRBJ1-2, with D tentatively TRBD1 (5 bases). The CDR3 spans 15 residues. Germline CDR1 MNHNY, CDR2 SVGAGI (reference sequence). V was cut by 6 bases and J by 2 bases, with 16 bases left in between. The CDR3 here is CASSPEGRPNYGYTF. The CDR3, as DNA: TGTGCCAGCAGCCCAGAGGGGCGCCCCAACTATGGCTACACCTTC.

In its sample, this clone was seen a few times. The chain recombines TRBV19 with TRBJ1-3; D ambiguous. CDR3 length: 12 amino acids. Germline V lookup: CDR1 LNHDA, CDR2 SQIVND (reference sequence). Trimming left V 6 bases short and J 0 bases short, with 3 bases between. The CDR3 nucleotides read TGTGCCAGTAGACTCTCTGGAAACACCATATATTTT. It is translated as CASRLSGNTIYF.

V usage is TRBV9 and J usage is TRBJ2-7, with 7 bases lining up with TRBD2. V dropped 0 bases and J dropped 2; count of bases not matched to a gene: 8. The CDR3 is 16 amino acids. Germline values: CDR1 SGDLS, CDR2 YYNGEE. CDR3 bases: TGTGCCAGCAGCGTAGGTCCTAGCGGAGGGCCCTACGAGCAGTACTTC. This codes for CASSVGPSGGPYEQYF.

This chain joins TRBV19 and TRBJ2-2; 7 bases agree with TRBD1. Trimming at V came to 10 bases and at J to 2 bases, leaving 7 bases not matched to a gene. The CDR3 covers 14 residues. Per germline, CDR1 LNHDA and CDR2 SQIVND (reference sequence). The CDR3 DNA follows: TGTGCCACTAGAACAGGGGTCAACACCGGGGAGCTGTTTTTT. The encoded protein is CATRTGVNTGELFF.

The chain links TRBV29-1 to TRBJ2-3; 14 nucleotides line up with TRBD2. With V trimmed by 0 bases and J by 2 bases, 10 bases remained unmatched. CDR1 SQVTM and CDR2 ANQGSEA come from the germline V gene. This CDR3 comprises 19 residues. The CDR3 loop is CSVEERGLAGVRVTDTQYF. The CDR3 nucleotides are TGCAGCGTTGAAGAGAGGGGACTAGCGGGAGTGAGGGTCACAGATACGCAGTATTTT.

The rearrangement links TRBV3-1 (or the pseudogene TRBV3-2) to TRBJ1-6; D remains ambiguous. The V end lost 8 bases, the J end lost 4 bases, and 12 bases lay between the germline ends. This CDR3 has 14 amino acids. Germline V gene sequence: CDR1 LGHDT, CDR2 YNNKEL (reference sequence). CDR3 protein: CASRLLNYNSPLHF. In DNA form, the CDR3 reads TGTGCCAGCCGTCTTCTGAATTATAATTCACCCCTCCACTTT.

This chain links TRBV24-1 with TRBJ2-2, with TRBD1 matching 8 bases. The germline gives CDR1 KGHDR, CDR2 SFDVKD. J lost 5 bases, V lost 9 bases, and 7 bases had no gene match. The CDR3 extends over 14 amino acids. The CDR3 sequence is CATGRTGGTGELFF. In nucleotides, the CDR3 is TGTGCCACCGGACGAACAGGGGGAACCGGGGAGCTGTTTTTT.

The V call is TRBV24-1, the J call TRBJ1-3, with unresolved D. Germline CDR1 is KGHDR and CDR2 is SFDVKD. Trimming stripped 4 bases from V and 0 bases from J, with 12 bases between. There are 16 residues in the CDR3. CDR3 sequence: CATSEGSSFSGNTIYF. For the CDR3, the DNA is TGTGCCACCAGTGAGGGCAGTTCCTTCTCTGGAAACACCATATATTTT.

This chain uses TRBV19 with TRBJ1-2; D gene uncertain. Deletions cut 0 bases from V and 1 base from J, with 15 bases between. The CDR3 spans 17 residues. Germline V gives CDR1 LNHDA, CDR2 SQIVND (reference sequence). The CDR3 DNA reads TGTGCCAGTAGTATAGATGGCAGCTGGGGTATTAACTATGGCTACACCTTC. This gives the protein CASSIDGSWGINYGYTF.

The chain combines TRBV30 with TRBJ1-2; D gene unclear. CDR1 and CDR2 from the germline V gene are GTSNPN and SVGIG (reference sequence). Trimming shortened V by 0 bases and J by 14 bases, and 13 bases separated the two germline ends. The CDR3 is 11 amino acids. CDR3 in DNA: TGTGCCTGGAGTGTAAGAGTGTACCGGACCTTC. Protein product: CAWSVRVYRTF.

The chain combines TRBV18 with TRBJ1-1; 7 positions match TRBD1. The junction had 8 bases not matched to a gene; V was cut back by 6 bases and J by 4 bases. Germline loops: CDR1 KGHSH, CDR2 LQKENI. This CDR3 has 14 residues. The CDR3 region has the DNA TGTGCCAGCTCCGCAACAGGGGCCATCACTGAAGCTTTCTTT. This codes for CASSATGAITEAFF.

This clone was counted a single time. V gene TRBV5-4 combines with J gene TRBJ2-3, with TRBD1 matching 11 bases. With 4 bases clipped from V and 4 bases from J, the junction kept 5 bases outside the gene matches. The V gene's germline CDR1 is SGHNT and CDR2 YYREEE (reference sequence). The CDR3 has 15 amino acids. The CDR3 sequence is CASSRGDRGADTQYF. In DNA, the CDR3 is TGTGCCAGCAGCCGTGGGGACAGGGGGGCAGATACGCAGTATTTT.

This clone was seen once. The chain recombines TRBV9 with TRBJ2-5; no clear D gene. V lost 0 bases and J 4 bases, leaving 13 bases between the germline ends. Germline CDR1 reads SGDLS; CDR2 reads YYNGEE. This CDR3 spans 15 amino acids. Here the CDR3 reads CASSVEGGVAETQYF. Written as DNA, the CDR3 is TGTGCCAGCAGCGTAGAAGGTGGGGTCGCAGAGACCCAGTACTTC.

The rearrangement links TRBV6-1 to TRBJ2-3; 10 bases are shared with TRBD1. After removal of 6 bases from V and 1 base from J, the junction contained 7 bases not matched to a gene. The CDR3 has 16 residues. Germline values: CDR1 MNHNS, CDR2 SASEGT. This CDR3 reads CASRETGTGGTDTQYF. CDR3 DNA sequence: TGTGCCAGCAGAGAAACCGGGACAGGGGGCACAGATACGCAGTATTTT.

This chain uses TRBV3-1 (or the pseudogene TRBV3-2) with TRBJ2-5; no firm D call. This CDR3 is 11 amino acids long. Germline V lookup: CDR1 LGHDT, CDR2 YNNKEL (reference sequence). V was trimmed by 2 bases and J by 5 bases, leaving 3 bases between them. The CDR3 loop is CASSQLETQYF. The CDR3 DNA reads TGTGCCAGCAGCCAATTGGAGACCCAGTACTTC.

This clone showed up just a few times. The gene calls are TRBV7-8 and TRBJ1-5; possibly TRBD1 for D (5 bases). Germline V gene lookup returns CDR1 SGHVS and CDR2 FQNEAQ. The CDR3 contains 15 residues. V shed 1 base and J shed 9 bases, with 16 bases lying between them. The CDR3 is CASSLVGVGYGPQHF. The CDR3 DNA reads TGTGCCAGCAGCTTAGTGGGGGTGGGGTATGGGCCCCAGCATTTT. Supplemented by reference TRBV7-8 and TRBJ1-5, the full variable domain reads GAGVSQSPRYKVAKRGQDVALRCDPISGHVSLFWYQQALGQGPEFLTYFQNEAQLDKSGLPSDRFFAERPEGSVSTLKIQRTQQEDSAVYLCASSLVGVGYGPQHFGDGTRLSIL.